Below, one TCR beta chain is given with its context. As yet, its antigen is unknown. This record comes from a study of T cells after yellow fever vaccination. This CDR3 has 15 amino acids. V was clipped by 4 bases and J by 2 bases; unmatched bases: 1. Whole-study findings and limits: The booster response re-showed most primary clones: 96% CD4, approximately 90% CD8.

TCRdb called the 5' RACE reads again in MiXCR, with one record for every CDR3 protein. In the table there are 500,000 to 650,000 distinct CDR3 sequences, about a sixth of which are singletons. The chain carries TRBV12-3 or TRBV12-4 and TRBJ2-7, with 14 bases aligning to TRBD2. This receptor was obtained from a man between 18 and 29 years old who received the YFV17D yellow fever vaccine. The sequencing here drew on PBMCs, taken about 5 days after the first yellow fever vaccination. Written as DNA, the CDR3 is TGTGCCAGCAGTTCGACTAGCGGGGGGGCCTACGAGCAGTACTTC. It is translated as CASSSTSGGAYEQYF.